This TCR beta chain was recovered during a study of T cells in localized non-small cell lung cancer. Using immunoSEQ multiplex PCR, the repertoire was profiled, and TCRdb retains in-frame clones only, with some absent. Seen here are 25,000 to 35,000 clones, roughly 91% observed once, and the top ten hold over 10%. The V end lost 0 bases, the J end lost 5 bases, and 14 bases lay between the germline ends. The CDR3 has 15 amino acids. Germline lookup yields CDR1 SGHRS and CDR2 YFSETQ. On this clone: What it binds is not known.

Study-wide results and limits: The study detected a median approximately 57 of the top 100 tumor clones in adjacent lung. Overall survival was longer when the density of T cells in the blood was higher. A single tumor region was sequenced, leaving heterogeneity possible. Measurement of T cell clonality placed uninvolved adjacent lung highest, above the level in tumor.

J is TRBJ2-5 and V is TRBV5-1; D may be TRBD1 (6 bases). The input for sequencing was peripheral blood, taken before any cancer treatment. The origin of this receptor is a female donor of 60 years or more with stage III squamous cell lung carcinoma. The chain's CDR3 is CASSLDGARGETQYF. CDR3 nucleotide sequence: TGCGCCAGCAGCTTGGATGGGGCAAGGGGGGAGACCCAGTACTTC.